This TCR beta chain was sequenced during a study of cytomegalovirus exposure and HLA in healthy donors. Findings and limits, study-wide: Immune exposure was documented only through CMV serostatus. Confirmation in vitro established that a few CMV-associated chains were specific for CMV antigens.

As concerns this clone: No antigen is known for it.

Deletions cut 0 bases from V and 2 bases from J, with 10 bases between. The CDR3 length is 15 residues. The germline V gene has CDR1 MNHEY and CDR2 SVGAGI. PCR used 60 Vbeta primers and 13 Jbeta primers. Only in-frame clones appear in the TCRdb table, and some are missing; sequencing was by immunoSEQ multiplex PCR. This table has roughly 76,000 clones, roughly 88% appearing once. Sequenced sample: PBMCs. The genes are TRBV6-5 and TRBJ1-1; no definite D call. This receptor was identified in a woman aged 30 to 39 in good health and CMV-seronegative. This CDR3 reads CASSYSGRLNTEAFF. CDR3 in DNA: TGTGCCAGCAGTTACTCTGGCAGGCTAAACACTGAAGCTTTCTTT.